These T cell receptor beta chains were read from a single sample in a study of shared clonotypes between healthy human individuals. The method was immunoSEQ multiplex PCR; TCRdb's version includes in-frame clones alone and lacks a portion of them. Of fewer than 400,000 clones listed, 74% were seen once; the top ten hold 10% to 13%. The sample was memory CD4+ T cells sorted from blood. The receptor source for this set is a man aged 25 to 45 in good health. Each CDR3 is given without its conserved first and last residue. The order of the fields is J gene, V gene, clone size, CDR3 protein. The listing skips clone size in some rows; elsewhere it reads once, few, many or a size class.

j_gene: TRBJ1-5
v_gene: TRBV6-5
abundance: NA
CDR3aa: ASSRSGNQPQH

j_gene: TRBJ2-3
v_gene: TRBV6-1
abundance: NA
CDR3aa: ASSLGQGSTDTQY

j_gene: TRBJ1-1
v_gene: TRBV18
abundance: NA
CDR3aa: ASSRTGMNTEAF

j_gene: TRBJ1-6
v_gene: TRBV6-1
abundance: NA
CDR3aa: ASSEAPGARSPLH

j_gene: TRBJ2-2
v_gene: TRBV5-1
abundance: NA
CDR3aa: ASSYLAGNTGELF

j_gene: TRBJ2-3
v_gene: TRBV5-1
abundance: once
CDR3aa: ASSPLAGGTDTQY

j_gene: TRBJ2-1
v_gene: TRBV6-1
abundance: NA
CDR3aa: ASSPPSGRYYEQF

j_gene: TRBJ2-3
v_gene: TRBV2
abundance: NA
CDR3aa: ASRGTGTMQY

j_gene: TRBJ2-7
v_gene: TRBV25-1
abundance: many
CDR3aa: ASSDLYEQY

j_gene: TRBJ2-7
v_gene: TRBV28
abundance: once
CDR3aa: ASKLRQGSEQY

j_gene: TRBJ2-1
v_gene: TRBV25-1
abundance: NA
CDR3aa: ASSRDMVYNEQF

j_gene: TRBJ2-1
v_gene: TRBV7-6
abundance: NA
CDR3aa: ASSAGGLEQF

j_gene: TRBJ1-2
v_gene: TRBV27
abundance: NA
CDR3aa: ASSRGADYGYT

j_gene: TRBJ2-7
v_gene: TRBV10-3
abundance: NA
CDR3aa: AISVLQGSYEQY

j_gene: TRBJ2-7
v_gene: TRBV29-1
abundance: NA
CDR3aa: SVSTSGSAHEQY

j_gene: TRBJ2-7
v_gene: TRBV29-1
abundance: NA
CDR3aa: SVKRTSGVYEQY

j_gene: TRBJ2-7
v_gene: TRBV25-1
abundance: NA
CDR3aa: ASSELGQAARGEQY

j_gene: TRBJ1-2
v_gene: TRBV13
abundance: many
CDR3aa: ASSLVREVSDGYT

j_gene: TRBJ2-7
v_gene: TRBV7-8
abundance: NA
CDR3aa: ASSYTSGIYEQY

j_gene: TRBJ2-1
v_gene: TRBV28
abundance: few
CDR3aa: ASSPSTLWEQF

j_gene: TRBJ2-5
v_gene: TRBV29-1
abundance: NA
CDR3aa: SVEDLRGARETQY

j_gene: TRBJ1-3
v_gene: TRBV14
abundance: NA
CDR3aa: ASSPGTGSIHLSGNTIY

j_gene: TRBJ2-1
v_gene: TRBV11-2
abundance: NA
CDR3aa: ASSFGLADDNEQF

j_gene: TRBJ2-1
v_gene: TRBV5-1
abundance: NA
CDR3aa: ASSLSTSGRRLNEQF

j_gene: TRBJ1-1
v_gene: TRBV6-1
abundance: NA
CDR3aa: ASSIGGEAF

j_gene: TRBJ2-7
v_gene: TRBV5-1
abundance: few
CDR3aa: ASSLEVSYEQY

j_gene: TRBJ2-7
v_gene: TRBV19
abundance: few
CDR3aa: ASSTRDSSYEQY

j_gene: TRBJ2-5
v_gene: TRBV28
abundance: few
CDR3aa: ASSLGGPAETQY

j_gene: TRBJ2-7
v_gene: TRBV7-9
abundance: many
CDR3aa: ASSSLRLSYEQY

j_gene: TRBJ2-1
v_gene: TRBV5-1
abundance: NA
CDR3aa: ASSLTQDSSYNEQF

j_gene: TRBJ2-7
v_gene: TRBV19
abundance: once
CDR3aa: ASRGQGGSSYEQY

j_gene: TRBJ1-4
v_gene: TRBV25-1
abundance: once
CDR3aa: ATHSDRVNEKLF

j_gene: TRBJ1-2
v_gene: TRBV28
abundance: few
CDR3aa: ASSQLMGAYGYT

j_gene: TRBJ2-7
v_gene: TRBV19
abundance: NA
CDR3aa: ASRKYGTHYEQY

j_gene: TRBJ1-2
v_gene: TRBV5-5
abundance: NA
CDR3aa: ASSLGGAGHYGYT

j_gene: TRBJ2-6
v_gene: TRBV5-1
abundance: NA
CDR3aa: ASSGTTGANVLT

j_gene: TRBJ2-7
v_gene: TRBV28
abundance: once
CDR3aa: ASSSMAGAYEQY

j_gene: TRBJ2-7
v_gene: TRBV15
abundance: NA
CDR3aa: ATSRDRIIYEQY

j_gene: TRBJ2-7
v_gene: TRBV10-2
abundance: NA
CDR3aa: ASRKALSSYEQY

j_gene: TRBJ2-1
v_gene: TRBV28
abundance: once
CDR3aa: ASKARSRRSSYNEQF

j_gene: TRBJ2-7
v_gene: TRBV7-8
abundance: NA
CDR3aa: ASSLERDYEQY

j_gene: TRBJ2-1
v_gene: TRBV7-2
abundance: NA
CDR3aa: ASSLLGLAASEQF

j_gene: TRBJ2-7
v_gene: TRBV9
abundance: NA
CDR3aa: ASSVASGEQY

j_gene: TRBJ2-7
v_gene: TRBV5-1
abundance: once
CDR3aa: ASSLSGGLGEQY

j_gene: TRBJ1-5
v_gene: TRBV4-1
abundance: NA
CDR3aa: ASSSVDRGNNQPQH

j_gene: TRBJ2-3
v_gene: TRBV7-9
abundance: NA
CDR3aa: ASSFYSGGTDTQY

j_gene: TRBJ2-3
v_gene: TRBV5-1
abundance: NA
CDR3aa: ASRGETDTQY

j_gene: TRBJ1-6
v_gene: TRBV6-5
abundance: NA
CDR3aa: ASSYFGTGPPLH

j_gene: TRBJ2-5
v_gene: TRBV4-2
abundance: few
CDR3aa: ASSPRTSRGTQY

j_gene: TRBJ2-5
v_gene: TRBV15
abundance: NA
CDR3aa: ATSRGGAQETQY